This T cell receptor (beta chain) was documented in a study of cytomegalovirus exposure and HLA in healthy donors. PCR involved 60 Vbeta and 13 Jbeta primers. TCRdb's copy holds only in-frame clones and misses some; the assay was immunoSEQ multiplex PCR. The data show about 140,000 clones, with 76% seen just once and 3.5% to 4% held by the top ten. The CDR3 runs to 15 residues. V was clipped by 0 bases and J by 8 bases, with 17 bases between them. Germline CDR1 reads SGDLS; CDR2 reads YYNGEE. Sequences were obtained from PBMCs. This chain links TRBV9 with TRBJ2-5; TRBD2 might be the D (6 bases). This clonotype originated in a man between 18 and 29 years old in good health and CMV-seronegative. In nucleotides, the CDR3 is TGTGCCAGCAGCGTAGACGGCCGGGGGATCTCCACCCAGTACTTC. It specifies CASSVDGRGISTQYF.